These 5 T cell receptor beta chains came from one sample sequenced in a study of shared clonotypes between healthy human individuals. The table came from immunoSEQ multiplex PCR; TCRdb's copy has only in-frame clones and leaves some out. The sample records millions of clones, just over 90% being singletons. The specimen sequenced was naive CD4+ T cells from PBMCs. Subset noted: CD45RA+ positively selected. The receptors shown here come from a man younger than 35 in good health. Some clones in this sample may be carry-over from other donors' samples.

The V and J genes are TRBV20-1 and TRBJ2-3; D call uncertain. V dropped 0 bases and J dropped 7 bases, with 5 bases sitting between them. CDR1 and CDR2 from the germline V gene are DFQATT and SNEGSKA (reference sequence). The CDR3 is made up of 11 amino acids. CDR3 residues: CSARDHNTQYF. CDR3 coding DNA: TGCAGTGCTAGAGATCACAATACGCAGTATTTT.

This clone has only one observation. The gene calls are TRBV11-2 and TRBJ2-7; 8 bases fit TRBD2. The V and J ends lost 5 bases and 1 base, in that order; junction bases with no gene match: 10. Germline values: CDR1 SGHAT, CDR2 FQNNGV. The CDR3 contains 16 residues. The CDR3 nucleotides are TGTGCCAGCAGCCCAGGGGTTAGCGGGGTGTCCTACGAGCAGTACTTC. It codes for CASSPGVSGVSYEQYF. The complete variable domain, with remaining parts taken from reference TRBV11-2 and TRBJ2-7, reads EAGVAQSPRYKIIEKRQSVAFWCNPISGHATLYWYQQILGQGPKLLIQFQNNGVVDDSQLPKDRFSAERLKGVDSTLKIQPAKLEDSAVYLCASSPGVSGVSYEQYFGPGTRLTVT.

The chain recombines TRBV27 with TRBJ1-5; 10 positions match TRBD1. J lost 5 bases, V lost 5 bases, and 15 bases had no gene match. Germline V gene sequence: CDR1 MNHEY, CDR2 SMNVEV (reference sequence). The CDR3 consists of 18 residues. This chain's CDR3 is CASSGKTGGPPYYQPQHF. Here the CDR3 DNA reads TGTGCCAGCAGTGGGAAGACAGGGGGCCCACCGTATTATCAGCCCCAGCATTTT.

The CDR3 sequence: CASSPRPLVSMAEQFF. The CDR3 DNA reads as TGTGCCAGCTCACCACGGCCACTAGTTAGCATGGCTGAGCAGTTCTTC. V usage is TRBV18 and J usage is TRBJ2-1; D is perhaps TRBD2 (5 bases). Germline lookup yields CDR1 KGHSH and CDR2 LQKENI. This CDR3 contains 16 residues. V dropped 1 base and J dropped 9 bases, with 19 bases sitting between them.

The chain couples TRBV28 to TRBJ1-1; maybe TRBD1 (5 bases). In germline, CDR1 is MDHEN, CDR2 SYDVKM. This CDR3 is 16 amino acids long. Between the trimmed V and J ends, which lost 4 bases and 1 base, there was a span of 16 bases. CDR3 region: CASSSPGTSANTEAFF. The CDR3 DNA follows: TGTGCCAGCAGTTCTCCCGGGACCTCCGCGAACACTGAAGCTTTCTTT.